This T cell receptor beta chain was sequenced in a study of blood T cell repertoires in COVID-19. Study-level information: The analysed material was cDNA or gDNA that came from T cells, B-cell-depleted T cells, or PBMCs.

Profiled with immunoSEQ multiplex PCR; TCRdb holds only in-frame clones, not every one. The table lists 35,000 to 40,000 clones, approximately 81% of them singletons. This clone was found a few times. Looked up from germline, CDR1 is SGHRS and CDR2 is YFSETQ. The CDR3 runs 14 residues. Between the trimmed V and J ends, which lost 0 bases and 5 bases, there was a span of 11 bases. The receptor was isolated from a man older than 75 with active or convalescent COVID-19. The gene calls are TRBV5-1 and TRBJ2-5, with a tentative D call TRBD1 (6 bases). Material: peripheral blood. CDR3: CASSLARQGETQYF. For the CDR3, the DNA is TGCGCCAGCAGCTTGGCCAGGCAGGGGGAGACCCAGTACTTC.